This T cell receptor (beta chain) was observed in a study of cytomegalovirus exposure and HLA in healthy donors. Findings and limits, study-wide: A later analysis showed TCR association rates differing by HLA locus, peaking at DRB1 and lowest at HLA-C. Earlier analysis looked at TCR beta V segments, and most were productive about 87% or about 30% of the time. Common viral pathogens seemed to be connected with several of the most significant clusters, according to a later analysis. Altogether, 150 or so TCR beta chains were recorded as cytomegalovirus-associated.

On this clone itself: What it recognizes is unknown.

Germline CDR1 is KGHSH and CDR2 is LQKENI. V lost 6 bases, J lost 6 bases, and 14 bases lay in between. This CDR3 comprises 13 residues. PCR amplification relied on 60 Vbeta primers (plus 13 Jbeta primers). Profiling relied on immunoSEQ multiplex PCR, and the TCRdb table lists in-frame clones only, not all of them. The data hold over 85,000 clones, with 60% to 80% observed a single time. Sequencing used PBMCs. The genes are TRBV18 and TRBJ1-1, with D possibly TRBD1 on 6 matching bases. This TCR came from a female donor in good health and CMV-seronegative. The CDR3 spells CASSPGTSSEAFF. The DNA of the CDR3 is TGTGCCAGCTCTCCCGGGACAAGCTCTGAAGCTTTCTTT.